This TCR beta chain was documented in a study of T cells after yellow fever vaccination. Across the whole study: Fractions low in cell number were prepared with SMART-Seq v4 Ultra Low Input.

Study results and caveats: The bulk population could contribute abundant contaminating clonotypes to FACS-sorted repertoires.

Worth noting for this clonotype: Its antigen is as yet unknown.

TCRdb recomputed calls from the 5' RACE reads with MiXCR, one row per CDR3 protein. Here the sample spans 400,000 or so distinct CDR3 sequences, 11% being singletons. The TCR originated in a young man who received the YFV17D yellow fever vaccine. The sample in question was PBMCs, obtained on the day of the first yellow fever vaccination.

The CDR3, as DNA: TGTGCCATCAGGGGGGACACCACGTACGAGCAGTACGTC. Protein product: CAIRGDTTYEQYV. The chain joins TRBV10-3 to TRBJ2-7; weak D call: TRBD1 (6 bases). V dropped 6 bases and J dropped 4 bases, with 13 bases sitting between them. The CDR3 consists of 13 residues. The germline CDR1 and CDR2 sequences are ENHRY and SYGVKD.